The 17 T cell receptor beta chains listed next were all sequenced from one sample in a study of glioma-infiltrating T cells. Amplification of TCR alpha and beta CDR3 regions from RNA used iRepertoire nested multiplex PCR. TCRdb called the multiplex PCR reads again in MiXCR, with one record for every CDR3 protein. The sample records some 120,000 distinct CDR3 sequences, 20% to 25% being singletons. Material: glioma tissue, nonneoplastic brain tissue, or PBMCs (not recorded which). Receptor source: a human donor with low-grade glioma or glioblastoma, undergoing nonglioma brain surgery, or in good health (not recorded which).

V usage is TRBV4-1 and J usage is TRBJ1-1, with 8 nucleotides matching TRBD1. The CDR3 covers 15 residues. Germline V gene lookup returns CDR1 MGHRA and CDR2 YSYEKL. After removal of 4 bases from V and 5 bases from J, the junction contained 9 bases not matched to a gene. The CDR3 DNA follows: TGCGCCAGCAGCCCCTACAAGGACAGGGTGACTGAAGCTTTCTTT. Amino acid sequence: CASSPYKDRVTEAFF.

This clonotype was seen many times. This rearrangement joins TRBV7-2 to TRBJ2-3, with unresolved D. There are 14 residues in the CDR3. The V gene lost 2 bases and the J gene lost 2 bases, with 8 bases spanning the gap. The V gene's germline CDR1 is SGHTA and CDR2 FQGNSA. DNA of the CDR3: TGTGCCAGCAGCTTAAACGGGCCCACAGATACGCAGTATTTT. Translating it yields CASSLNGPTDTQYF.

The chain links TRBV19 to TRBJ2-7, with 7 bases fitting TRBD1. Germline CDR1 is LNHDA and CDR2 is SQIVND (reference sequence). This CDR3 has 14 amino acids. After removal of 4 bases from V and 5 bases from J, the junction contained 8 bases not matched to a gene. CDR3 sequence: CASSTLTGFNEQYF. The CDR3, as DNA: TGTGCCAGTAGTACCCTGACAGGGTTCAACGAGCAGTACTTC. Drawing the rest from reference TRBV19 and TRBJ2-7, the complete variable domain is DGGITQSPKYLFRKEGQNVTLSCEQNLNHDAMYWYRQDPGQGLRLIYYSQIVNDFQKGDIAEGYSVSREKKESFPLTVTSAQKNPTAFYLCASSTLTGFNEQYFGPGTRLTVT.

The chain uses TRBV18 and TRBJ2-1; no clear D gene. This CDR3 comprises 13 residues. Germline V gene lookup returns CDR1 KGHSH and CDR2 LQKENI. Trimming took 7 bases from V and 4 from J, leaving 11 bases between them. The CDR3 loop is CASLPAQYNEQFF. The CDR3 DNA reads TGTGCCAGCTTACCGGCACAGTACAATGAGCAGTTCTTC.

This clonotype was observed a handful of times. This chain connects TRBV2 to TRBJ2-4; 10 bases agree with TRBD1. Germline loops: CDR1 SNHLY, CDR2 FYNNEI. V lost 8 bases, J lost 0 bases, and 13 bases stayed unmatched. This CDR3 spans 18 amino acids. The DNA for the CDR3 is TGTGCCAGCGGGACAGGGGATTTTAGGCGTCTAGCCAAAAACATTCAGTACTTC. As protein: CASGTGDFRRLAKNIQYF. The variable domain in full, completed from reference TRBV2 and TRBJ2-4, reads EPEVTQTPSHQVTQMGQEVILRCVPISNHLYFYWYRQILGQKVEFLVSFYNNEISEKSEIFDDQFSVERPDGSNFTLKIRSTKLEDSAMYFCASGTGDFRRLAKNIQYFGAGTRLSVL.

This clonotype was counted between two and nine times. V is TRBV2 and J is TRBJ2-2, with 7 bases matching TRBD1. The CDR3 spans 15 residues. The ends lost 0 bases at V and 3 bases at J; junction bases unmatched: 1. The germline CDR1 and CDR2 sequences are SNHLY and FYNNEI. The CDR3 loop is CASSEAGQYTGELFF. The CDR3, as DNA: TGTGCCAGCAGTGAAGCGGGACAGTACACCGGGGAGCTGTTTTTT.

The chain uses TRBV12-3 or TRBV12-4 and TRBJ2-5; 7 bases align to TRBD2. V lost 1 base and J lost 2; bases outside the gene matches: 4. The CDR3 is 15 amino acids. Here the CDR3 DNA reads TGTGCCAGCAGTTTAGGGACTAGGTCGCAAGAGACCCAGTACTTC. Translation: CASSLGTRSQETQYF.

This clonotype was detected many times. The V call is TRBV7-3, the J call TRBJ2-2, with D perhaps matching TRBD1 or TRBD2 (7 bases each). Germline V gene lookup returns CDR1 SGHTA and CDR2 FQGTGA. V gave up 7 bases and J gave up 4 bases, with 13 bases separating them. The CDR3 totals 14 residues. The CDR3 region has the DNA TGTGCCAGCACCCCCAGGGGGGGCACCGGGGAGCTGTTTTTT. Its protein is CASTPRGGTGELFF.

Only one count was recorded for this clonotype. A much bigger clone sits one base away, suggesting this may be a read error. This sequence joins TRBV10-3 and TRBJ2-3; a possible D gene is TRBD2 (5 bases). V lost 6 bases to trimming and J lost 0 bases, with 19 bases between them. CDR1 ENHRY and CDR2 SYGVKD come from the germline V gene. The CDR3 runs to 17 residues. In DNA, the CDR3 is TGTGCCATCAGGGGAGTAGCAGACGCTACCAGCACAGATACGCAGTATTTT. This gives the protein CAIRGVADATSTDTQYF.

V gene TRBV7-2 combines with J gene TRBJ2-3; no clear D. Trimming stripped 10 bases from V and 0 bases from J, with 17 bases between. The CDR3 is 15 residues long. Germline V gene sequence: CDR1 SGHTA, CDR2 FQGNSA. In DNA form, the CDR3 reads TGTGCCATCCGCCTCCAAACTGACAGCACAGATACGCAGTATTTT. The encoded protein is CAIRLQTDSTDTQYF.

This clonotype was counted many times. The rearrangement uses TRBV4-3 and TRBJ2-1; D uncertain. Per the germline V gene, CDR1 is LGHNA and CDR2 is YSLEER. The V end lost 2 bases, the J end lost 5 bases, and 10 bases lay between the germline ends. There are 14 residues in the CDR3. The CDR3 nucleotides read TGCGCCAGCAGCCAACGTCTAGGGAACAATGAGCAGTTCTTC. It translates to CASSQRLGNNEQFF.

The table lists this clonotype with many counts. The chain couples TRBV28 to TRBJ1-1, with a tentative D call TRBD1 (5 bases). From germline, CDR1 is MDHEN and CDR2 SYDVKM. Trimming pared 2 bases from V and 3 bases from J, leaving 13 bases between. The length of the CDR3 is 15 residues. CDR3 nucleotide sequence: TGTGCCAGCAGTTTAATCGGGGCTTGGGACACTGAAGCTTTCTTT. Translated, it gives CASSLIGAWDTEAFF.

About this clonotype: One base away lies a much larger clone, so this may be a sequencing read error. J is TRBJ2-7 and V is TRBV5-1, with TRBD2 as a possible D gene (6 bases). The V end was cut by 0 bases, the J end by 6 bases, with 13 bases between. This CDR3 comprises 14 residues. Per the germline V gene, CDR1 is SGHRS and CDR2 is YFSETQ. The chain's CDR3 is CASSLAGGDCEQYF. The CDR3 DNA reads TGCGCCAGCAGCTTGGCCGGAGGGGACTGCGAGCAGTACTTC.

There are many counts of this clonotype. The rearrangement joins TRBV27 to TRBJ2-7; D is ambiguous. The CDR3 is 15 amino acids. Between the trimmed V and J ends, which lost 5 bases and 0 bases, there was a span of 14 bases. The germline V gene has CDR1 MNHEY and CDR2 SMNVEV (reference sequence). Here the CDR3 reads CASSTPELFSYEQYF. Written as DNA, the CDR3 is TGTGCCAGCAGTACCCCTGAACTTTTCTCCTACGAGCAGTACTTC.

Worth noting for this clonotype: This may arise from a read error, as a much more abundant clone is one base away. This sequence joins TRBV24-1 and TRBJ2-5; D is tentatively TRBD1 or TRBD2 (5 bases each). This CDR3 contains 12 residues. Between the trimmed V and J ends, which lost 9 bases and 6 bases, there was a span of 13 bases. The germline V gene has CDR1 KGHDR and CDR2 SFDVKD. The CDR3 nucleotides are TGTGCCACCGGTTGGGACGACCAGACCCAGTACTTC. Translation: CATGWDDQTQYF.

Details on this clonotype: A much larger clone lies a single base off, so this may be a read error. The chain employs TRBV4-2 and TRBJ1-5; no clear D gene. The germline CDR1 and CDR2 sequences are LGHNA and YNFKEQ. This CDR3 contains 16 residues. The CDR3 DNA sequence: TGTGCCGGCAGCCAAGAGGTGGGGATGGGCAATCAGCCCCAGCATTTT. Protein product: CAGSQEVGMGNQPQHF.

In this sample, this clonotype turned up many times. The chain recombines TRBV19 with TRBJ1-1, with TRBD1 identical over 7 bases. CDR3 size: 16 residues. Trimming removed 3 bases from V and 0 bases from J; junction bases left unmatched: 7. CDR1 LNHDA and CDR2 SQIVND come from the germline V gene (reference sequence). CDR3 amino acids: CASSIRDRALNTEAFF. CDR3 bases: TGTGCCAGTAGTATTAGGGACAGAGCCTTGAACACTGAAGCTTTCTTT.